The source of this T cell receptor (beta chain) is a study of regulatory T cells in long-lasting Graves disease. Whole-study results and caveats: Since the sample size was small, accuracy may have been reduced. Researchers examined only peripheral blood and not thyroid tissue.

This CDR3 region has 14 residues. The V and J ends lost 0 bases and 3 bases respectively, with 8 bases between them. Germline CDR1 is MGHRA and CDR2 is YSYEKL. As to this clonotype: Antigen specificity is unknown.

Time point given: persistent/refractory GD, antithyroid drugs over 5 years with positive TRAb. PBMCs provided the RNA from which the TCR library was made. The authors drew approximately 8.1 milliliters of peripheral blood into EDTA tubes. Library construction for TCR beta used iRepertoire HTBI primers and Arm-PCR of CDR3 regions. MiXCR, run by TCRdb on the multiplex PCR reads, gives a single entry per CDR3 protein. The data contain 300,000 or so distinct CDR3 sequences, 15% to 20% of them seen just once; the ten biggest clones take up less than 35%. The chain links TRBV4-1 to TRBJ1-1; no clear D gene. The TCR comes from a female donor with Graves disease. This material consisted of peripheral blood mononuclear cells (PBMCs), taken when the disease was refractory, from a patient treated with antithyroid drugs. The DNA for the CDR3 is TGCGCCAGCAGCCAAGAACCCCGGGACACTGAAGCTTTCTTT. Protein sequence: CASSQEPRDTEAFF.